The rows below give T cell receptor beta chains drawn from one sample of a study of blood T cell repertoires in COVID-19. TCRdb keeps only in-frame clones here, not all; method: immunoSEQ multiplex PCR. The sample records about 200,000 clones, roughly 84% being singletons. Sequenced sample: peripheral blood. All receptors derive from a woman of 80 years or more with acute or convalescent COVID-19. The CDR3 runs from the conserved cysteine through the conserved F or W. A D gene is named only where the DNA matches it firmly. Clone size is not always given. Where it is, it says once, few, many or a class for expanded clones.

TRBV7-2,.,TRBJ2-1,.,CASSPTLRSLVNEQFF,TGTGCCAGCAGCCCCACTCTCCGGTCCCTAGTCAATGAGCAGTTCTTC
TRBV5-6,TRBD2,TRBJ2-4,.,CASTRTSGRAKNIQYF,TGTGCCAGCACCCGGACTAGCGGGAGGGCCAAAAACATTCAGTACTTC
TRBV28,.,TRBJ2-3,once,CASSLPLSPTDTQYF,TGTGCCAGCAGTTTACCACTAAGCCCCACAGATACGCAGTATTTT
TRBV9,TRBD1,TRBJ2-7,.,CASSPGTGGPYEQYF,TGTGCCAGCAGCCCTGGGACAGGGGGCCCCTACGAGCAGTACTTC
TRBV15,.,TRBJ2-4,once,CATSRDLFEVVAKNIQYF,TGTGCCACCAGCAGAGATTTGTTCGAGGTTGTCGCCAAAAACATTCAGTACTTC
TRBV7-2,TRBD2,TRBJ2-3,.,CASSLGAGGTDTQYF,TGTGCCAGCAGCTTAGGGGCGGGAGGTACAGATACGCAGTATTTT
TRBV9,TRBD2,TRBJ2-1,.,CASSESSGGYNEQFF,TGTGCCAGCAGCGAATCTAGCGGGGGGTACAATGAGCAGTTCTTC
TRBV6-5,TRBD1,TRBJ1-4,.,CASSLTGTGGRKLFF,TGTGCCAGCAGTTTAACCGGGACAGGGGGCCGAAAACTGTTTTTT
TRBV14,TRBD2,TRBJ2-3,.,CASSQGLAGDVDTQYF,TGTGCCAGCAGCCAAGGACTAGCGGGAGATGTAGATACGCAGTATTTT
TRBV10-3,.,TRBJ2-5,.,CAISALQETQYF,TGTGCCATCAGTGCACTCCAAGAGACCCAGTACTTC
TRBV5-1,.,TRBJ2-2,.,CASSFMSQGPGELFF,TGCGCCAGCAGCTTTATGAGCCAGGGTCCCGGGGAGCTGTTTTTT
TRBV7-2,.,TRBJ2-5,.,CASSLGQGVRAETQYF,TGTGCCAGCAGCTTGGGGCAGGGTGTACGGGCAGAGACCCAGTACTTC
TRBV19,.,TRBJ1-1,.,CASTPWGGRNTEAFF,TGTGCCAGTACCCCGTGGGGGGGCCGTAACACTGAAGCTTTCTTT
TRBV5-8,.,TRBJ1-5,.,CASSLAGLNQPQHF,TGTGCCAGCAGCTTGGCAGGCCTGAATCAGCCCCAGCATTTT
TRBV2,.,TRBJ2-7,.,CATRGLRYEQYF,TGTGCCACCCGGGGACTTCGGTACGAGCAGTACTTC
TRBV5-1,TRBD1,TRBJ2-2,few,CASSVPGQVNTGELFF,TGCGCCAGCAGCGTTCCGGGACAGGTGAACACCGGGGAGCTGTTTTTT